Following are 27 T cell receptor beta chains from one sample sequenced in a study of shared clonotypes between healthy human individuals. The repertoire was sequenced with immunoSEQ multiplex PCR; TCRdb's copy has only in-frame clones and lacks some. The data hold some 2,500,000 clones, with approximately 93% observed a single time. The sample taken for sequencing was naive CD4+ T cells from PBMCs. Subset of the sample: CD45RA+ positively selected. These receptors were collected from a man between 18 and 35 years old in good health. Some clones in this sample may be carry-over from other donors' samples.

This clone showed up just once. The rearrangement uses TRBV4-3 and TRBJ1-2; 8 bases fit TRBD1. This CDR3 comprises 16 residues. The junction had 9 bases not matched to a gene; V was cut back by 0 bases and J by 6 bases. Germline V gene sequence: CDR1 LGHNA, CDR2 YSLEER. CDR3 residues: CASSQDTPDRGHGYTF. As DNA, the CDR3 is TGCGCCAGCAGCCAAGACACCCCAGACAGGGGCCATGGCTACACCTTC.

CDR3 nucleotides: TGTGCCAGCAGCTCCCCTGGAGGTACGCAGTATTTT. This encodes CASSSPGGTQYF. The rearrangement links TRBV28 to TRBJ2-3, with D perhaps TRBD2 (5 bases). The CDR3 spans 12 residues. V was pared by 6 bases and J by 8 bases, with 12 bases between. Germline V gives CDR1 MDHEN, CDR2 SYDVKM.

V gene TRBV21-1 combines with J gene TRBJ2-7; TRBD1 reflects the table's D call only, with no check against the DNA. TRBV21-1 is deemed a pseudogene. The CDR3 is 16 residues long. CDR3 sequence: CASSRSRTGRCREQYF. CDR3 DNA: TGTGCCAGTTCAAGGAGCAGGACAGGGCGTTGTCGCGAGCAGTACTTC.

J is TRBJ1-4 and V is TRBV7-8; D might be TRBD1 (5 bases). Trimming removed 6 bases from V and 7 bases from J, with 21 bases in between. CDR3 length equals 16 residues. Germline assignment: CDR1 SGHVS and CDR2 FQNEAQ. The CDR3 loop is CASRSSGTEIGEKLFF. The CDR3 bases are TGTGCCAGCAGATCATCCGGGACTGAAATTGGTGAAAAACTGTTTTTT.

With respect to this clone: The same CDR3 also results from other DNA sequences found in this sample. This rearrangement joins TRBV5-1 to TRBJ2-1, with 11 bases aligning to TRBD1. J lost 7 bases, V lost 0 bases, and 3 bases had no gene match. Looked up from germline, CDR1 is SGHRS and CDR2 is YFSETQ. The CDR3 has 15 residues. The CDR3 DNA sequence: TGCGCCAGCAGCTTGGCTGGGACAGGGGGGAATGAGCAGTTCTTC. It codes for CASSLAGTGGNEQFF.

Relative to its sample, this clone is medium-sized (0.01 to 0.1%). The chain is built from TRBV25-1 and TRBJ1-4; D ambiguous. This CDR3 comprises 14 residues. V was trimmed by 3 bases and J by 8 bases, leaving 13 bases between them. CDR1 and CDR2 from the germline V gene are MGHDK and SYGVNS. Written as DNA, the CDR3 is TGTGCCAGCAGTGACCCGGGTTTAAACGAAAAACTGTTTTTT. The encoded protein is CASSDPGLNEKLFF.

The CDR3 DNA reads TGTGCCAGCAGCGCCCTGGACAGGGGACTACAGCCCCAGCATTTT. Its translation: CASSALDRGLQPQHF. This chain joins TRBV6-1 and TRBJ1-5; 9 bases are shared with TRBD1. The CDR3 length is 15 residues. V was clipped by 6 bases and J by 7 bases; unmatched bases: 10. Germline lookup yields CDR1 MNHNS and CDR2 SASEGT.

CDR3 coding DNA: TGTGCCAGCAGCCACCCACGGTTTGGAGATGTGGCTTTCTTT. This encodes CASSHPRFGDVAFF. The chain recombines TRBV11-2 with TRBJ1-1; D is undetermined. V gave up 5 bases and J gave up 11 bases, with 21 bases separating them. Germline V gene data show CDR1 as SGHAT and CDR2 as FQNNGV. The CDR3 totals 14 residues.

The V gene is TRBV19, the J gene TRBJ2-5; 10 nucleotides line up with TRBD1. Germline CDR1 and CDR2: LNHDA and SQIVND (reference sequence). CDR3 length: 17 residues. J lost 1 base, V lost 3 bases, and 8 bases had no gene match. CDR3 amino acids: CASSIRDRGNPQETQYF. The CDR3 nucleotides read TGTGCCAGTAGTATCCGGGACAGGGGCAACCCCCAAGAGACCCAGTACTTC.

The chain couples TRBV7-3 to TRBJ2-3; D is perhaps TRBD2 (7 bases). Trimming took off 4 bases at V and 5 bases at J, with 19 bases between the two ends. Germline V CDR1 and CDR2: SGHTA, FQGTGA. The CDR3 is 16 amino acids. The CDR3 spells CASSSRGGGSVDTQYF. CDR3 bases: TGTGCCAGCAGCTCACGTGGGGGCGGGAGTGTAGATACGCAGTATTTT.

The chain couples TRBV7-9 to TRBJ2-1; 10 bases map to TRBD2. Per germline, CDR1 SEHNR and CDR2 FQNEAQ (reference sequence). This CDR3 is 13 amino acids long. CDR3 loop: CAGRLAGANEQFF. The DNA of the CDR3 is TGTGCAGGCCGGCTAGCGGGAGCGAATGAGCAGTTCTTC.

V is TRBV14 and J is TRBJ2-5; tentatively, D is TRBD1 (6 bases). The germline V and J ends were trimmed by 4 bases and 0 bases, with 15 bases remaining between them. From germline, CDR1 is SGHDN and CDR2 FVKESK. This CDR3 spans 16 amino acids. CDR3 sequence: CASSRPGHMYQETQYF. DNA for the CDR3: TGTGCCAGCAGCCGCCCGGGACATATGTACCAAGAGACCCAGTACTTC. Supplemented by reference TRBV14 and TRBJ2-5, the full variable domain reads EAGVTQFPSHSVIEKGQTVTLRCDPISGHDNLYWYRRVMGKEIKFLLHFVKESKQDESGMPNNRFLAERTGGTYSTLKVQPAELEDSGVYFCASSRPGHMYQETQYFGPGTRLLVL.

The rearrangement uses TRBV30 and TRBJ2-3; 7 bases are a match to TRBD1. Germline CDR1 and CDR2: GTSNPN and SVGIG (reference sequence). Trimming took 3 bases from V and 0 from J; bases not matched to a gene: 6. The CDR3 contains 15 residues. The CDR3 spells CAWRPRDRSTDTQYF. The CDR3 region has the DNA TGTGCCTGGAGACCCCGGGACAGAAGCACAGATACGCAGTATTTT. Filled out from reference TRBV30 and TRBJ2-3, the complete variable domain reads SQTIHQWPATLVQPVGSPLSLECTVEGTSNPNLYWYRQAAGRGLQLLFYSVGIGQISSEVPQNLSASRPQDRQFILSSKKLLLSDSGFYLCAWRPRDRSTDTQYFGPGTRLTVL.

Here the CDR3 DNA reads TGTGCCAGCAGCGTGACGGGGAGGTTAGGTGGCTACACCTTC. Its protein is CASSVTGRLGGYTF. The chain joins TRBV9 to TRBJ1-2; no clear D. Trimming shortened V by 2 bases and J by 7 bases, and 15 bases separated the two germline ends. This CDR3 region has 14 residues. Germline V gene sequence: CDR1 SGDLS, CDR2 YYNGEE.

To note about this clone: This sample also contains other DNA sequences that code for the same CDR3. J is TRBJ1-1 and V is TRBV28, with 7 nucleotides matching TRBD1. This CDR3 region has 11 residues. Germline V gives CDR1 MDHEN, CDR2 SYDVKM. Unmatched junction bases numbered 5, after V lost 6 bases and J lost 10 bases. CDR3 DNA: TGTGCCAGCAGGCGGACAGGCGTAGCTTTCTTT. This sequence encodes CASRRTGVAFF.

J is TRBJ1-4 and V is TRBV30; 7 bases fit TRBD1. With V trimmed by 5 bases and J by 8 bases, 17 bases remained unmatched. CDR3 size: 16 residues. Germline V CDR1 and CDR2: GTSNPN, SVGIG (reference sequence). For the CDR3, the DNA is TGTGCCTGGGGCAGGGGGACGACCCCTCCAAAAGAAAAACTGTTTTTT. It specifies CAWGRGTTPPKEKLFF.

This chain joins TRBV9 and TRBJ1-6; 10 bases map to TRBD1. The CDR3 consists of 16 residues. V shed 3 bases and J 6 bases; nucleotides not matched to a gene: 6. Germline CDR1 is SGDLS and CDR2 is YYNGEE. The CDR3 protein is CASSAPGQGTNSPLHF. DNA for the CDR3: TGTGCCAGCAGCGCCCCGGGACAGGGGACTAATTCACCCCTCCACTTT.

The chain combines TRBV7-7 with TRBJ2-3; D is undetermined. Trimming took 3 bases from V and 6 from J, leaving 10 bases between them. CDR1 is SSHAT and CDR2 is FNYEAQ in the germline V gene (reference sequence). The CDR3 extends over 13 amino acids. The CDR3 DNA sequence: TGTGCCAGCAGCTTGGACCGCAAGGATACGCAGTATTTT. Its translation is CASSLDRKDTQYF.

The V call is TRBV6-6, the J call TRBJ2-1; the D is unclear. V gave up 5 bases and J gave up 6 bases, with 17 bases separating them. Germline-derived CDR1 and CDR2 are MNHNY and SVGAGI (reference sequence). This CDR3 is built from 15 residues. DNA of the CDR3: TGTGCCAGCAGTGTTCCAACCCTCTGGCGCAATGAGCAGTTCTTC. This encodes CASSVPTLWRNEQFF.

The genes are TRBV18 and TRBJ2-4; possible D gene TRBD1, 5 bases. The CDR3 totals 14 residues. Germline V gene data show CDR1 as KGHSH and CDR2 as LQKENI. Trimming took 4 bases from V and 5 from J, leaving 12 bases between them. The CDR3 region has the DNA TGTGCCAGCTCACTCTTAGAAGGGGAAAACATTCAGTACTTC. Translation gives CASSLLEGENIQYF.

The chain couples TRBV5-4 to TRBJ2-2; D remains ambiguous. The CDR3 length is 12 residues. From germline, CDR1 is SGHNT and CDR2 YYREEE (reference sequence). With 5 bases removed from V and 6 bases from J, the gap between germline ends came to 8 bases. The CDR3 is CASRSNPGELFF. For the CDR3, the DNA is TGTGCCAGCAGGAGTAACCCCGGGGAGCTGTTTTTT. Supplemented by reference TRBV5-4 and TRBJ2-2, the full variable domain reads ETGVTQSPTHLIKTRGQQVTLRCSSQSGHNTVSWYQQALGQGPQFIFQYYREEENGRGNFPPRFSGLQFPNYSSELNVNALELDDSALYLCASRSNPGELFFGEGSRLTVL.

The CDR3 region is CAISGLGGTEAFF. CDR3 in DNA: TGTGCCATCAGCGGTTTGGGTGGTACTGAAGCTTTCTTT. This rearrangement joins TRBV10-3 to TRBJ1-1, with D unclear. V gave up 6 bases and J gave up 5 bases, with 13 bases separating them. Germline values: CDR1 ENHRY, CDR2 SYGVKD. The CDR3 extends over 13 amino acids.

V is TRBV4-2 and J is TRBJ2-5; 12 bases are a match to TRBD2. The CDR3 sequence is 16 residues long. Germline lookup yields CDR1 LGHNA and CDR2 YNFKEQ. The junction had 7 bases not matched to a gene; V was cut back by 4 bases and J by 4 bases. The CDR3 region has the DNA TGTGCCAGCAGCCCAGAACCGGGACTAGCGGGAGAGACCCAGTACTTC. It codes for CASSPEPGLAGETQYF.

The chain is built from TRBV4-3 and TRBJ2-3; TRBD2 agrees at 8 bases. J was trimmed by 3 bases and V by 2 bases; bases with no gene match: 4. This CDR3 region has 15 residues. Germline CDR1 reads LGHNA; CDR2 reads YSLEER. Here the CDR3 reads CASSQTGGRTDTQYF. CDR3 bases: TGCGCCAGCAGCCAAACGGGAGGGAGGACAGATACGCAGTATTTT.

The chain joins TRBV14 to TRBJ1-1; TRBD1 agrees at 8 bases. The CDR3 is 15 residues long. V was clipped by 4 bases and J by 5 bases; unmatched bases: 9. From germline, CDR1 is SGHDN and CDR2 FVKESK. The CDR3 DNA follows: TGTGCCAGCAGCCCTTGGGCAGGGGGCGGGACTGAAGCTTTCTTT. Translation: CASSPWAGGGTEAFF.

This clone was observed once. The chain combines TRBV29-1 with TRBJ2-5; no reliable D call. Trimming took 0 bases from V and 4 from J, leaving 3 bases between them. Germline V gene data show CDR1 as SQVTM and CDR2 as ANQGSEA. The CDR3 loop spans 11 amino acids. The CDR3 nucleotides read TGCAGCGTTGAAGATCTAGAGACCCAGTACTTC. Encoded protein: CSVEDLETQYF.

The chain uses TRBV6-1 and TRBJ1-2, with 9 bases lining up with TRBD1. Trimming cost V 4 bases and J 8 bases; bases outside gene matches: 11. This CDR3 has 15 residues. Per germline, CDR1 MNHNS and CDR2 SASEGT. CDR3 residues: CASSAIAGTGYGYTF. CDR3 nucleotides: TGTGCCAGCAGTGCTATTGCCGGGACAGGGTACGGCTACACCTTC.